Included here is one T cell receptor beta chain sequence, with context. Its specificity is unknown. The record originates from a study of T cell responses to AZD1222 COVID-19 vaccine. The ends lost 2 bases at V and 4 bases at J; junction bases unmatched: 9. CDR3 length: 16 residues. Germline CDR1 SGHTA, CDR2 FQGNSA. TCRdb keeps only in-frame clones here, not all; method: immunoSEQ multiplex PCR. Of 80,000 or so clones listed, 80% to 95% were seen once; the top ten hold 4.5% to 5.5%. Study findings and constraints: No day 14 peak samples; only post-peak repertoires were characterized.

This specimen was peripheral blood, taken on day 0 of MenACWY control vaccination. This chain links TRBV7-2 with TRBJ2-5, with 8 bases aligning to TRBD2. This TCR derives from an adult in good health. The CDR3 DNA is TGTGCCAGCAGCTTATTCATCCCCGCGGGAGGAGAGACCCAGTACTTC. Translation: CASSLFIPAGGETQYF.